The entry below gives a single T cell receptor (beta chain) sequence along with its context. The antigen remains undetermined. Clones were read by immunoSEQ multiplex PCR, and TCRdb kept only the in-frame ones, dropping some. The sample has some 7,000 clones, roughly 84% seen once. The data originate from a study of Ad26.COV2.S vaccination and SARS-CoV-2 variants. Study observations and caveats: Comparable non-spike TCR breadth was observed in vaccine and placebo recipients. An underestimation of total T cell responses may have resulted from the TCR breadth and depth analyses.

CDR1 PRHDT and CDR2 FYEKMQ come from the germline V gene (reference sequence). V lost 4 bases, J lost 7 bases, and 9 bases stayed unmatched. The CDR3 covers 16 residues. The receptor's source is a human donor who had recovered from COVID-19. The source material was peripheral blood, sampled after recovery from COVID-19. V is TRBV13 and J is TRBJ2-3, with TRBD2 matching over 12 bases. The CDR3 DNA reads as TGTGCCAGCAGCTCTTCTAGCGGGGGGGCGTGGCATACGCAGTATTTT. It encodes CASSSSSGGAWHTQYF.